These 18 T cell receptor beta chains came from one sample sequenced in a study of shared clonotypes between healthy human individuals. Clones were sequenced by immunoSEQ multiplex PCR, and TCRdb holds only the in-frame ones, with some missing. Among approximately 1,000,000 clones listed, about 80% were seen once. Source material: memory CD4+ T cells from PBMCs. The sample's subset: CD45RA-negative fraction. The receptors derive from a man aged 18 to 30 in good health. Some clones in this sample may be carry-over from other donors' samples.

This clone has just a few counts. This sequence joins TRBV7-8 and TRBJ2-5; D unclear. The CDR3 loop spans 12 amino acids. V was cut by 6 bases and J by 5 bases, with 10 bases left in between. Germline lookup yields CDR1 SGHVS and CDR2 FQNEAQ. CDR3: CASRGVGETQYF. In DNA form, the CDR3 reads TGTGCCAGCAGGGGCGTCGGGGAGACCCAGTACTTC.

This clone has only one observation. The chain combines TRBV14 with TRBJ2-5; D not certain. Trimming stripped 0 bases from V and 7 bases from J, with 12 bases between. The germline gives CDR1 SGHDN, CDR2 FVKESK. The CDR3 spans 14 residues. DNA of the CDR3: TGTGCCAGCAGCCAAGATAGCTACGTCGGGACCCAGTACTTC. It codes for CASSQDSYVGTQYF.

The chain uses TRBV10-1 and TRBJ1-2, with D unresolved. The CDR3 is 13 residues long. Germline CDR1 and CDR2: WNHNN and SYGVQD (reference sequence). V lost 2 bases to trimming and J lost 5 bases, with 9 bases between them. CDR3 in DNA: TGCGCCAGCAGTGAGGGACTGGGGTATGGCTACACCTTC. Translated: CASSEGLGYGYTF.

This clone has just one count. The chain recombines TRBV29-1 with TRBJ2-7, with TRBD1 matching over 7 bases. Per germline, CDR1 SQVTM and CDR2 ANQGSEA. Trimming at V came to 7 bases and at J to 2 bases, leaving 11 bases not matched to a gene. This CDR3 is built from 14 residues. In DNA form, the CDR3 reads TGCAGCGCCTCTCCCGGGACAGCTACCTACGAGCAGTACTTC. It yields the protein CSASPGTATYEQYF.

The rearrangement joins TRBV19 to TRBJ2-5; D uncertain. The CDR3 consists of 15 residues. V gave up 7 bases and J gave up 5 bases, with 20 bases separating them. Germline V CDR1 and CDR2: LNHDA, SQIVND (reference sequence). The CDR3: CASTPDSDWAETQYF. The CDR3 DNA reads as TGTGCCAGTACCCCAGACTCCGACTGGGCCGAGACCCAGTACTTC.

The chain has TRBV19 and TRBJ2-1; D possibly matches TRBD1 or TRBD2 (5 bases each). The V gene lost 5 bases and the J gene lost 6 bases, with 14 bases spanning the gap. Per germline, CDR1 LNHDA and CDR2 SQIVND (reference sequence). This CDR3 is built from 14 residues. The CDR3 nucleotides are TGTGCCAGTAGTCAGATGGGTGGGGGCAATGAGCAGTTCTTC. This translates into CASSQMGGGNEQFF.

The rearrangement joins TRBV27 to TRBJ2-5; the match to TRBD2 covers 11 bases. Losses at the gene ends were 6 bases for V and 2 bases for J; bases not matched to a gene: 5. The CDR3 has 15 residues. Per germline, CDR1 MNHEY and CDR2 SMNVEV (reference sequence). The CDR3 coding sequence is TGTGCCAGCAGCAGACTAGCGGGGAAACAAGAGACCCAGTACTTC. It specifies CASSRLAGKQETQYF.

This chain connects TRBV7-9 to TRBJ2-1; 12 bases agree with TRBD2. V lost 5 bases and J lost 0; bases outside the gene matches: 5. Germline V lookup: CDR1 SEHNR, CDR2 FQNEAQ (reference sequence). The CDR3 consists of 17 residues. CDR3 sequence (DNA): TGTGCCAGCAGCCCCCTAGCGGGAGGGCCCTCCTACAATGAGCAGTTCTTC. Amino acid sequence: CASSPLAGGPSYNEQFF.

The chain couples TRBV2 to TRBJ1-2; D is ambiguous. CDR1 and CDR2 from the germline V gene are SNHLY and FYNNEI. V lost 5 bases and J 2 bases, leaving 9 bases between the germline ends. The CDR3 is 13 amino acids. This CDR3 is CASSTRQNYGYTF. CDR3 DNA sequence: TGTGCCAGCAGTACTCGGCAAAACTATGGCTACACCTTC. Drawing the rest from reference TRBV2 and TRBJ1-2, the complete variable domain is EPEVTQTPSHQVTQMGQEVILRCVPISNHLYFYWYRQILGQKVEFLVSFYNNEISEKSEIFDDQFSVERPDGSNFTLKIRSTKLEDSAMYFCASSTRQNYGYTFGSGTRLTVV.

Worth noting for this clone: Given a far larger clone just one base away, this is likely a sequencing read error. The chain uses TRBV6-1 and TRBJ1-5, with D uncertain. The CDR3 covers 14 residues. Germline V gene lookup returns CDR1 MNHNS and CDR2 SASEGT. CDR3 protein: CASDPGVSNRPQHF. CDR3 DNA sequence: TGTGCCAGCGACCCCGGGGTTAGCAATCGGCCCCAGCATTTT.

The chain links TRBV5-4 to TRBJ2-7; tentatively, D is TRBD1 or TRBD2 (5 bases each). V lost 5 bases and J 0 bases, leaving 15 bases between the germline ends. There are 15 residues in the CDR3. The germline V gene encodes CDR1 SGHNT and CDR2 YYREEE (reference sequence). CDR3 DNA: TGTGCCAGCAGGTCCGGGACCCTTAGCTCCTACGAGCAGTACTTC. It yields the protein CASRSGTLSSYEQYF.

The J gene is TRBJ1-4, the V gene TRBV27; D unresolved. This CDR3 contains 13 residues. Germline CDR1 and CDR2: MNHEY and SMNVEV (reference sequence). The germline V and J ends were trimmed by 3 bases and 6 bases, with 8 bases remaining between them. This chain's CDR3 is CASSFREDEKLFF. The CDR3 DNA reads TGTGCCAGCAGTTTTAGGGAAGATGAAAAACTGTTTTTT.

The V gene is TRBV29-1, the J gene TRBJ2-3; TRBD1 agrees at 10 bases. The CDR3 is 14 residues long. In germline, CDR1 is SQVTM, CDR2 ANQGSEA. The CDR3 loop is CRGEDRGRTDTQYF. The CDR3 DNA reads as TGCAGAGGGGAAGACAGGGGGCGGACAGATACGCAGTATTTT.

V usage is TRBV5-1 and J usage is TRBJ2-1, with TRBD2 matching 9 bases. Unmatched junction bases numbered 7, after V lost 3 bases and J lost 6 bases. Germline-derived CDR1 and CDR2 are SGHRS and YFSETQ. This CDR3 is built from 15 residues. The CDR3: CASSSGLARGNEQFF. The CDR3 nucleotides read TGCGCCAGCAGCTCGGGACTAGCCAGAGGCAATGAGCAGTTCTTC.

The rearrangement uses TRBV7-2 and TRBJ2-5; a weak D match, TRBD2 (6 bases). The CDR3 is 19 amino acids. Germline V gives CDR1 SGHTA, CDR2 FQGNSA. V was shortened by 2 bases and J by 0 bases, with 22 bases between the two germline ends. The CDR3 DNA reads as TGTGCCAGCAGCTTAACACCACAGAGAGTGGGGGGATACCAAGAGACCCAGTACTTC. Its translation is CASSLTPQRVGGYQETQYF.

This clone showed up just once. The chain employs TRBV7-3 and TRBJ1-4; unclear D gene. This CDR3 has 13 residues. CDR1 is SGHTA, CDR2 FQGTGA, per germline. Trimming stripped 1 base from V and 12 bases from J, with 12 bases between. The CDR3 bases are TGTGCCAGCAGCTTAATGCTGGGGTCAGAACTGTTTTTT. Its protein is CASSLMLGSELFF.

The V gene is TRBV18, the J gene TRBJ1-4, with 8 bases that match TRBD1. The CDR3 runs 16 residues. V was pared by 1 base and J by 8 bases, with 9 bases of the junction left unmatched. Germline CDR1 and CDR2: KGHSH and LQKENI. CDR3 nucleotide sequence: TGTGCCAGCTCACCACGAGTCGGACAGGGCAACGAAAAACTGTTTTTT. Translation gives CASSPRVGQGNEKLFF.

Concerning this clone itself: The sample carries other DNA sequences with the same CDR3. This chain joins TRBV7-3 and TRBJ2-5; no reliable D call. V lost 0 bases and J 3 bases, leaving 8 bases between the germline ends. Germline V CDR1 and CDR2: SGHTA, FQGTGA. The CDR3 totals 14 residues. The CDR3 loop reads CASSLTGGEETQYF. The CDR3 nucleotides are TGTGCCAGCAGCTTAACCGGCGGCGAAGAGACCCAGTACTTC.